This T cell receptor beta chain was identified in a study of shared clonotypes between healthy human individuals. Study results and limitations: Researchers found naive subsets generally carried larger estimated richness than memory subsets. The represented genetic and exposure-history diversity was limited by the small number of donors.

Naive CD8 cells comprised CD45RO-negative, CCR7-positively selected cells, excluding terminally differentiated effector memory CD45RA+ cells. Those who donated were healthy HIV-negative adults, with no recent acute infections or vaccinations reported. Profiling relied on immunoSEQ multiplex PCR, and the TCRdb table lists in-frame clones only, not all of them. The sample contains about 2.1 million clones, about 93% of which appear only once. The CDR3 spans 17 residues. Germline V gives CDR1 SGHDT, CDR2 YYEEEE. With V trimmed by 2 bases and J by 7 bases, 16 bases remained unmatched. About this clone: Antigen unknown.

Material: naive CD8+ T cells from PBMCs. The rearrangement links TRBV5-6 to TRBJ1-2; 8 bases match TRBD1. This clonotype originated in a man between 18 and 35 years old in good health. Some clones in this sample may be carry-over from other donors' samples. Here the CDR3 reads CASSFRLGLDRGGGYTF. The CDR3, as DNA: TGTGCCAGCAGCTTCCGCTTGGGCCTAGACAGGGGTGGTGGCTACACCTTC.